The T cell receptor beta chain under discussion was sequenced for a study of blood T cell repertoires in COVID-19. Study at large: COVID-19 samples from acute and convalescent phases originated in the United States, Italy and Spain.

TCRdb's copy holds only in-frame clones and misses some; the assay was immunoSEQ multiplex PCR. This sample has about 23,000 clones, with roughly 94% found just once. Trimming left V 0 bases short and J 0 bases short, with 8 bases between. The germline CDR1 and CDR2 sequences are SGHRS and YFSETQ. The CDR3 spans 15 residues. This chain connects TRBV5-1 to TRBJ2-3; possible D gene TRBD2, 5 bases. Sequencing was carried out using peripheral blood. This receptor was identified in a woman aged 45-65 years with active COVID-19. The CDR3 DNA is TGCGCCAGCAGCTTGGCTAGCCGAAGCACAGATACGCAGTATTTT. The encoded protein is CASSLASRSTDTQYF.